Below, 32 T cell receptor beta chains from the same sample are listed, as sequenced in a study of T-cell memory formation after mild COVID-19. TCRdb itself ran the 5' RACE reads through MiXCR, one entry per CDR3 protein. The sample gives 390,000 or so distinct CDR3 sequences, 16% of which show up once; approximately 21% is in the top ten. Sequencing was performed on PBMCs or a T cell subset sorted from them (not recorded which). The receptors come from a man aged 18 to 29 who had mild COVID-19 (a few samples of this study predate the infection). Cell type and time point are not known.

The chain combines TRBV20-1 with TRBJ2-5, with D uncertain. Trimming left V 3 bases short and J 1 base short, with 9 bases between. The length of the CDR3 is 13 residues. Germline V lookup: CDR1 DFQATT, CDR2 SNEGSKA (reference sequence). Here the CDR3 DNA reads TGCAGTGCTAGTCCCGCAGGCCAAGAGACCCAGTACTTC. Amino acid sequence: CSASPAGQETQYF.

This clonotype has just a few counts. The chain carries TRBV12-3 or TRBV12-4 and TRBJ2-3; D might be TRBD2 (5 bases). This CDR3 has 15 residues. V was pared by 3 bases and J by 4 bases, with 14 bases between. The CDR3 bases are TGTGCCAGCAGTTTCCGACTCGGAGGTTCAGATACGCAGTATTTT. Amino acid sequence: CASSFRLGGSDTQYF.

This sequence joins TRBV11-2 and TRBJ2-7; weak D call: TRBD2 (6 bases). V was clipped by 5 bases and J by 3 bases, with 14 bases between them. The CDR3 has 14 residues. Germline assignment: CDR1 SGHAT and CDR2 FQNNGV. The CDR3 nucleotides read TGTGCCAGCAGCGAGGTGTCCGGGAGCTACGAGCAGTACTTC. Translation: CASSEVSGSYEQYF.

This clonotype showed up just a few times. The V and J genes are TRBV10-3 and TRBJ1-1; D unresolved. The CDR3 loop spans 14 amino acids. Trimming stripped 5 bases from V and 3 bases from J, with 13 bases between. Per germline, CDR1 ENHRY and CDR2 SYGVKD. In DNA form, the CDR3 reads TGTGCCATCAGTCCGACCCCCGGAGACACTGAAGCTTTCTTT. It yields the protein CAISPTPGDTEAFF.

This clonotype was detected ten times or more. The chain joins TRBV11-2 to TRBJ2-5; tentative D call: TRBD2 (6 bases). Germline-derived CDR1 and CDR2 are SGHAT and FQNNGV. V dropped 3 bases and J dropped 2 bases, with 10 bases sitting between them. The CDR3 runs to 14 residues. The CDR3 here is CASSLELAQETQYF. The CDR3 DNA reads as TGTGCCAGCAGCTTGGAACTAGCACAAGAGACCCAGTACTTC.

This clonotype was observed a handful of times. This chain uses TRBV20-1 with TRBJ1-2, with D perhaps TRBD1 (5 bases). This CDR3 is built from 11 residues. V dropped 6 bases and J dropped 11 bases, with 16 bases sitting between them. Germline CDR1 DFQATT, CDR2 SNEGSKA (reference sequence). CDR3 sequence: CSAGPGGVYTF. The CDR3 region has the DNA TGCAGTGCCGGTCCGGGAGGGGTATACACCTTC.

The chain has TRBV25-1 and TRBJ1-1, with 11 bases lining up with TRBD1. Per germline, CDR1 MGHDK and CDR2 SYGVNS. The CDR3 contains 13 residues. Germline trimming cut 4 bases from V and 10 bases from J; bases unmatched to any gene: 5. As DNA, the CDR3 is TGTGCCAGCAGTGGGGGACAGGGGGTACGAGCTTTCTTT. This sequence encodes CASSGGQGVRAFF.

The genes are TRBV18 and TRBJ2-5; D not resolved. From germline, CDR1 is KGHSH and CDR2 LQKENI. The CDR3 length is 15 residues. With 0 bases removed from V and 2 bases from J, the gap between germline ends came to 10 bases. For the CDR3, the DNA is TGTGCCAGCTCACCACCAGCCAGCCCTCAAGAGACCCAGTACTTC. It codes for CASSPPASPQETQYF.

The chain recombines TRBV7-2 with TRBJ2-3; D call uncertain. CDR3 size: 14 residues. CDR1 and CDR2 from the germline V gene are SGHTA and FQGNSA. Trimming stripped 7 bases from V and 0 bases from J, with 11 bases between. CDR3 sequence: CASILRASTDTQYF. As DNA, the CDR3 is TGTGCCAGCATCCTTCGGGCTAGCACAGATACGCAGTATTTT.

This clonotype was observed at least ten times. CDR3 in amino acids: CASSLAAHSYEQYF. CDR3 coding DNA: TGTGCCAGCAGCTTAGCGGCCCACTCCTACGAGCAGTACTTC. This chain uses TRBV7-3 with TRBJ2-7; unclear D gene. V lost 2 bases, J lost 0 bases, and 8 bases lay in between. Germline CDR1 is SGHTA and CDR2 is FQGTGA. This CDR3 is built from 14 residues.

The V gene is TRBV5-1, the J gene TRBJ2-7, with a weak D call TRBD2 (5 bases). This CDR3 is built from 13 residues. Deletions cut 4 bases from V and 5 bases from J, with 13 bases between. CDR1 is SGHRS, CDR2 YFSETQ, per germline. The chain's CDR3 is CASSPRGRDEQYF. CDR3 DNA: TGCGCCAGCAGCCCCCGGGGAAGGGACGAGCAGTACTTC.

V and J are TRBV6-6 and TRBJ1-1, with TRBD1 as a possible D gene (5 bases). V shed 8 bases and J shed 11 bases, with 18 bases lying between them. CDR1 is MNHNY, CDR2 SVGAGI, per germline (reference sequence). This CDR3 is 12 amino acids long. DNA of the CDR3: TGTGCCAGCGGACAAAAGGACGTGGCTGCTTTCTTT. It yields the protein CASGQKDVAAFF.

This clonotype was observed a few times. The V and J genes are TRBV3-1 and TRBJ1-1, with TRBD1 identical over 7 bases. Per the germline V gene, CDR1 is LGHDT and CDR2 is YNNKEL (reference sequence). The V segment lost 2 bases and the J segment 8 bases; nucleotides outside the gene matches: 8. The CDR3 has 14 amino acids. The CDR3 DNA follows: TGTGCCAGCAGCCAAAATGGCCGGGACAGCGAAGCTTTCTTT. Its protein is CASSQNGRDSEAFF.

The chain couples TRBV20-1 to TRBJ1-1; TRBD1 agrees at 11 bases. The CDR3 loop spans 13 amino acids. CDR1 is DFQATT, CDR2 SNEGSKA, per germline (reference sequence). CDR3 sequence (DNA): TGCAGGTCCGGGACAGGGGGTAGCACTGAAGCTTTCTTT. Its protein product is CRSGTGGSTEAFF.

A few counts support this clonotype. The chain links TRBV7-9 to TRBJ2-5; D unresolved. V lost 5 bases and J 7 bases, leaving 14 bases between the germline ends. CDR1 and CDR2 (germline): SEHNR, FQNEAQ (reference sequence). The CDR3 is made up of 13 amino acids. The DNA of the CDR3 is TGTGCCAGCAGCCCCTCTACTGTGAGGACCCAGTACTTC. It codes for CASSPSTVRTQYF.

This clonotype was seen more than once but under ten times. The genes are TRBV10-3 and TRBJ1-1, with a weak D call TRBD1 (6 bases). With 3 bases removed from V and 1 base from J, the gap between germline ends came to 18 bases. This CDR3 has 17 residues. Germline CDR1 ENHRY, CDR2 SYGVKD. The CDR3: CAISDWQQGSGNTEAFF. The CDR3 nucleotides are TGTGCCATCAGTGATTGGCAACAGGGTTCGGGGAACACTGAAGCTTTCTTT.

This clonotype was counted between two and nine times. The chain employs TRBV6-2 or TRBV6-3 and TRBJ2-7; 8 bases are shared with TRBD1. Germline V gives CDR1 MNHEY, CDR2 SVGEGT. Trimming took 3 bases from V and 2 from J; bases not matched to a gene: 6. This CDR3 has 15 residues. CDR3 protein: CASSYPGQGTYEQYF. In nucleotides, the CDR3 is TGTGCCAGCAGTTATCCCGGACAGGGCACCTACGAGCAGTACTTC.

This clonotype was counted between two and nine times. The chain couples TRBV6-1 to TRBJ1-1; unclear D gene. The ends were cut back, 2 bases at V and 5 bases at J, with 12 bases in the middle. The germline V gene encodes CDR1 MNHNS and CDR2 SASEGT. The CDR3 length is 14 residues. The CDR3 here is CASSERPRMTEAFF. DNA for the CDR3: TGTGCCAGCAGTGAAAGGCCGAGGATGACTGAAGCTTTCTTT.

This clonotype was seen ten or more times. The genes are TRBV9 and TRBJ1-5, with 8 bases identical to TRBD1. With V trimmed by 4 bases and J by 4 bases, 10 bases remained unmatched. CDR1 and CDR2 from the germline V gene are SGDLS and YYNGEE. This CDR3 has 16 amino acids. CDR3 in amino acids: CASSPGTGASNQPQHF. CDR3 bases: TGTGCCAGCAGCCCGGGGACAGGAGCATCTAATCAGCCCCAGCATTTT.

This clonotype occurred a few times. The CDR3, as DNA: TGTGCCATCAGTGATGGGACAGAAAAACTGTTTTTT. Translated, it gives CAISDGTEKLFF. V gene TRBV10-3 combines with J gene TRBJ1-4; D may be TRBD1 (6 bases). The CDR3 is 12 residues long. Germline V gives CDR1 ENHRY, CDR2 SYGVKD. Trimming cost V 3 bases and J 8 bases, with 7 bases left between them.

V gene TRBV12-2 combines with J gene TRBJ2-7. TRBV12-2 is reported as a pseudogene. The CDR3 spans 15 residues. The CDR3 loop is CASRLDHPKTNEQYV. The DNA for the CDR3 is TGTGCAAGTCGCTTAGATCACCCGAAAACGAACGAGCAGTACGTC.

This clonotype has more than one count but fewer than ten. The genes are TRBV5-1 and TRBJ2-1; D is possibly TRBD2 (7 bases). V was shortened by 7 bases and J by 7 bases, with 21 bases between the two germline ends. Germline assignment: CDR1 SGHRS and CDR2 YFSETQ. The CDR3 has 15 residues. As DNA, the CDR3 is TGCGCCAGCCGCCAAGGGGGGGGGCTGAGGAATGAGCAGTTCTTC. Translation: CASRQGGGLRNEQFF. Filled out from reference TRBV5-1 and TRBJ2-1, the complete variable domain reads KAGVTQTPRYLIKTRGQQVTLSCSPISGHRSVSWYQQTPGQGLQFLFEYFSETQRNKGNFPGRFSGRQFSNSRSEMNVSTLELGDSALYLCASRQGGGLRNEQFFGPGTRLTVL.

A few counts support this clonotype. This sequence joins TRBV11-2 and TRBJ2-4; unclear D gene. The CDR3 length is 11 residues. Trimming removed 5 bases from V and 5 bases from J, with 4 bases in between. The germline gives CDR1 SGHAT, CDR2 FQNNGV. DNA for the CDR3: TGTGCCAGCAGCAGGGAAAACATTCAGTACTTC. It codes for CASSRENIQYF. Supplemented by reference TRBV11-2 and TRBJ2-4, the full variable domain reads EAGVAQSPRYKIIEKRQSVAFWCNPISGHATLYWYQQILGQGPKLLIQFQNNGVVDDSQLPKDRFSAERLKGVDSTLKIQPAKLEDSAVYLCASSRENIQYFGAGTRLSVL.

Only a few counts were recorded for this clonotype. This CDR3 reads CASSEAGADQPQHF. CDR3 coding DNA: TGTGCCAGCAGTGAAGCAGGGGCGGATCAGCCCCAGCATTTT. The chain links TRBV2 to TRBJ1-5; weak D call: TRBD1 (5 bases). Germline V lookup: CDR1 SNHLY, CDR2 FYNNEI. The CDR3 has 14 residues. V was shortened by 0 bases and J by 5 bases, with 8 bases between the two germline ends.

This clonotype showed up just a few times. The CDR3 sequence: CASRGVGRSEQYF. For the CDR3, the DNA is TGTGCCAGCAGAGGGGTTGGACGGTCCGAGCAGTACTTC. V usage is TRBV6-1 and J usage is TRBJ2-7, with D possibly matching TRBD1 (5 bases). V was clipped by 6 bases and J by 6 bases, with 15 bases between them. The germline gives CDR1 MNHNS, CDR2 SASEGT. This CDR3 spans 13 amino acids.

This clonotype was seen a handful of times. The chain couples TRBV29-1 to TRBJ2-2, with D uncertain. V lost 5 bases and J lost 3, with 1 base in between. Germline V CDR1 and CDR2: SQVTM, ANQGSEA. This CDR3 has 10 amino acids. CDR3 residues: CSVYTGELFF. The DNA of the CDR3 is TGCAGCGTTTACACCGGGGAGCTGTTTTTT.

This clonotype was observed a handful of times. V and J are TRBV7-9 and TRBJ1-4, with unresolved D. V lost 8 bases and J 8 bases, leaving 21 bases between the germline ends. The CDR3 runs 15 residues. Germline CDR1 SEHNR, CDR2 FQNEAQ (reference sequence). CDR3 in amino acids: CASRRGGLAKEKLFF. CDR3 DNA sequence: TGTGCCAGCCGGAGAGGCGGGCTCGCAAAAGAAAAACTGTTTTTT. Full variable domain (rest looked up from reference TRBV7-9 and TRBJ1-4): DTGVSQNPRHKITKRGQNVTFRCDPISEHNRLYWYRQTLGQGPEFLTYFQNEAQLEKSRLLSDRFSAERPKGSFSTLEIQRTEQGDSAMYLCASRRGGLAKEKLFFGSGTQLSVL.

Only a few counts were recorded for this clonotype. The chain couples TRBV5-1 to TRBJ1-4, with D perhaps TRBD1 (5 bases). CDR1 SGHRS and CDR2 YFSETQ come from the germline V gene. V was shortened by 4 bases and J by 0 bases, with 16 bases between the two germline ends. This CDR3 spans 17 amino acids. CDR3 residues: CASSLADISATNEKLFF. Written as DNA, the CDR3 is TGCGCCAGCAGCCTCGCGGACATCTCCGCAACTAATGAAAAACTGTTTTTT.

The chain recombines TRBV14 with TRBJ1-1, with no clear D. V was trimmed by 3 bases and J by 3 bases, leaving 14 bases between them. The CDR3 spans 15 residues. CDR1 and CDR2 (germline): SGHDN, FVKESK. CDR3 coding DNA: TGTGCCAGCAGCCAGTTGACCCGGCAGGACACTGAAGCTTTCTTT. Translated, it gives CASSQLTRQDTEAFF. Variable domain in full (rest from reference TRBV14 and TRBJ1-1): EAGVTQFPSHSVIEKGQTVTLRCDPISGHDNLYWYRRVMGKEIKFLLHFVKESKQDESGMPNNRFLAERTGGTYSTLKVQPAELEDSGVYFCASSQLTRQDTEAFFGQGTRLTVV.

This clonotype was observed a few times. This chain joins TRBV6-5 and TRBJ2-7; D may be TRBD2 (5 bases). V lost 0 bases and J lost 3, with 12 bases in between. CDR3 size: 15 residues. In germline, CDR1 is MNHEY, CDR2 SVGAGI. CDR3 coding DNA: TGTGCCAGCAGTTACTCGAAAGGAGGTTACTACGAGCAGTACGTC. Amino acid sequence: CASSYSKGGYYEQYV.

Points on this clonotype: A clone one base away is much larger, so this may be a read error. J is TRBJ2-5 and V is TRBV5-5; D uncertain. Trimming removed 7 bases from V and 3 bases from J, with 4 bases in between. The length of the CDR3 is 10 residues. Germline V gene sequence: CDR1 SGHKS, CDR2 YYEKEE (reference sequence). CDR3 sequence: CASGKETQYF. DNA for the CDR3: TGTGCCAGCGGTAAAGAGACCCAGTACTTC.

The chain combines TRBV6-5 with TRBJ1-4, with unresolved D. Germline CDR1 reads MNHEY; CDR2 reads SVGAGI. The V end was cut by 0 bases, the J end by 8 bases, with 10 bases between. The CDR3 has 14 amino acids. For the CDR3, the DNA is TGTGCCAGCAGTTACTCGTCCGGGGAGGAAAAACTGTTTTTT. Translation gives CASSYSSGEEKLFF.